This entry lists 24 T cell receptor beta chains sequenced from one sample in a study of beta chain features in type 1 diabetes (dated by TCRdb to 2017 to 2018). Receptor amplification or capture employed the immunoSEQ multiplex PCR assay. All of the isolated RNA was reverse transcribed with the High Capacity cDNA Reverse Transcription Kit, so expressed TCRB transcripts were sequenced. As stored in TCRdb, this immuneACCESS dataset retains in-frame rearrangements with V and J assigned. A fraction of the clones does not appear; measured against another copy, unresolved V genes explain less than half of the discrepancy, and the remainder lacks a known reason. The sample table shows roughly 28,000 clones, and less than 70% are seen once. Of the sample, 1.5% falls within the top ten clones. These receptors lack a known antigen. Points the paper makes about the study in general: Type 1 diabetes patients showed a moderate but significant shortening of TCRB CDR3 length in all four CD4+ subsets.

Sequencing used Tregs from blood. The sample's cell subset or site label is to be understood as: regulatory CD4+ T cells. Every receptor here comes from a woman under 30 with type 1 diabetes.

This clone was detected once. The CDR3 nucleotides are TGTGCCAGCAGTGAACGAGGGGAGGGGTTGTTCGAGCAGTACGTC. This translates into CASSERGEGLFEQYV. The V gene is TRBV6-1, the J gene TRBJ2-7; 7 nucleotides match TRBD2. Germline values: CDR1 MNHNS, CDR2 SASEGT. CDR3 length: 15 residues. V shed 2 bases and J 6 bases; nucleotides not matched to a gene: 10.

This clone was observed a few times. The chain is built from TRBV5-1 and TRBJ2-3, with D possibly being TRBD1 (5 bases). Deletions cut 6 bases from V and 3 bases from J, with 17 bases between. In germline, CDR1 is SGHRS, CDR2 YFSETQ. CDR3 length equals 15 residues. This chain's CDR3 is CASTKGWAHTDTQYF. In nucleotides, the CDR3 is TGCGCCAGCACAAAGGGGTGGGCCCATACAGATACGCAGTATTTT.

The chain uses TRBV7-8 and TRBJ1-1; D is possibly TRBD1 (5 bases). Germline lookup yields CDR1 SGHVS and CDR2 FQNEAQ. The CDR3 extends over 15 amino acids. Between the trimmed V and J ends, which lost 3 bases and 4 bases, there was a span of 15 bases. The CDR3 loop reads CASSLNTGGGTEAFF. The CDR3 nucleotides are TGTGCCAGCAGCTTGAATACAGGCGGTGGCACTGAAGCTTTCTTT.

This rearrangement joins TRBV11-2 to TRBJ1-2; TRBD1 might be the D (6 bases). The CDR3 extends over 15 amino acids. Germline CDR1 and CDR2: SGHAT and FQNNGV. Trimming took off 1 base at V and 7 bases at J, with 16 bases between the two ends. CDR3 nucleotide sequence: TGTGCCAGCAGCTTAGGAGGCCCACGGGGGGCTGGCTACACCTTC. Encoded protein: CASSLGGPRGAGYTF.

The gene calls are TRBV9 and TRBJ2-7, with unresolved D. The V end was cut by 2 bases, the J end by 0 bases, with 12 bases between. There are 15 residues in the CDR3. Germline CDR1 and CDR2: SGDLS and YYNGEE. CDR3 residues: CASSVLDHPSYEQYF. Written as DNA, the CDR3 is TGTGCCAGCAGCGTCCTAGACCATCCCTCCTACGAGCAGTACTTC. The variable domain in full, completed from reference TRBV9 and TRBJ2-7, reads DSGVTQTPKHLITATGQRVTLRCSPRSGDLSVYWYQQSLDQGLQFLIQYYNGEERAKGNILERFSAQQFPDLHSELNLSSLELGDSALYFCASSVLDHPSYEQYFGPGTRLTVT.

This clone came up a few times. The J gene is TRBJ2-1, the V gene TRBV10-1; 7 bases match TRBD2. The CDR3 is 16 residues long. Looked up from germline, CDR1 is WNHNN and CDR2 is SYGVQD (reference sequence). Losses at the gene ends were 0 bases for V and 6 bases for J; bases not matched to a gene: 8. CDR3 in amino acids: CASSESLTPGGNEQFF. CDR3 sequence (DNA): TGCGCCAGCAGTGAGTCGTTGACCCCGGGGGGCAATGAGCAGTTCTTC.

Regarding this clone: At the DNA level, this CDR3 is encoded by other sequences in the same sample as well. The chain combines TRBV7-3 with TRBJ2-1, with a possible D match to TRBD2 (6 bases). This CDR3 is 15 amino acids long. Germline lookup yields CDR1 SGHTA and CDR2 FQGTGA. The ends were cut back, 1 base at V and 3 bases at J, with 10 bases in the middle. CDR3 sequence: CASSLNSGSYNEQFF. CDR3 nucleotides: TGTGCCAGCAGCTTAAATTCCGGGAGCTACAATGAGCAGTTCTTC.

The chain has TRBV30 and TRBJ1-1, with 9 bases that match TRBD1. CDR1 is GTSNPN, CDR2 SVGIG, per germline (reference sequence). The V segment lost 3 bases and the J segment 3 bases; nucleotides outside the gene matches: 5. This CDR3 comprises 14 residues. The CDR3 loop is CAWRPGTGHTEAFF. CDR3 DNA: TGTGCCTGGAGGCCCGGGACAGGGCACACTGAAGCTTTCTTT.

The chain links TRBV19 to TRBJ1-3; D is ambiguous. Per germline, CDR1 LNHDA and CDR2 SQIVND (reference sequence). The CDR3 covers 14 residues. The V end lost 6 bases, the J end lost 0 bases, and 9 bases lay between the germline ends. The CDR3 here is CASSYATSGNTIYF. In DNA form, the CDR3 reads TGTGCCAGTAGCTATGCCACCTCTGGAAACACCATATATTTT.

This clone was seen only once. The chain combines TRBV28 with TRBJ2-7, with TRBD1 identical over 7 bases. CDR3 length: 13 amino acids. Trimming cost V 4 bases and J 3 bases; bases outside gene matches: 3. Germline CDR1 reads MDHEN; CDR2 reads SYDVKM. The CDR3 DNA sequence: TGTGCCAGCAGTTACTACAGGGGCTACGAGCAGTACTTC. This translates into CASSYYRGYEQYF.

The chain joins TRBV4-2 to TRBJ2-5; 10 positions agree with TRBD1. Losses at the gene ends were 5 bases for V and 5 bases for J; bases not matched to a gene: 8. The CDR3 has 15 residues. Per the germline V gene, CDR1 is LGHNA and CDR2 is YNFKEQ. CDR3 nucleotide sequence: TGTGCCAGCAGCACGGCCGGGACAGGGGTGGAGACCCAGTACTTC. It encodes CASSTAGTGVETQYF.

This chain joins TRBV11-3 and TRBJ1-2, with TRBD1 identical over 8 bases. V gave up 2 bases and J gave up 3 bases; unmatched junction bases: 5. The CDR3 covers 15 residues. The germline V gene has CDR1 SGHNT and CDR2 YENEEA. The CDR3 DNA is TGTGCCAGCAGCTTATCAGGGGGCGCTTACTATGGCTACACCTTC. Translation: CASSLSGGAYYGYTF.

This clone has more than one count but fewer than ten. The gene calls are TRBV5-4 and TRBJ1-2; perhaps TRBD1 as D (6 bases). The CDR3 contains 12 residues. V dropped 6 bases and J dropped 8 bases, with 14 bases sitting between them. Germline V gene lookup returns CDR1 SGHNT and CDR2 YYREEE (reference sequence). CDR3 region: CASNLDRRGYTF. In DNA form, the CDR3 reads TGTGCCAGCAACTTAGACAGGCGAGGCTACACCTTC.

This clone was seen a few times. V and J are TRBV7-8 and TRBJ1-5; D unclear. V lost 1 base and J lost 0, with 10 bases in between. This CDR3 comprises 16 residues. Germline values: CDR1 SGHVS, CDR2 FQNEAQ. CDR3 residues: CASSLDHSYSNQPQHF. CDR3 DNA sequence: TGTGCCAGCAGCTTAGATCACAGTTATAGCAATCAGCCCCAGCATTTT.

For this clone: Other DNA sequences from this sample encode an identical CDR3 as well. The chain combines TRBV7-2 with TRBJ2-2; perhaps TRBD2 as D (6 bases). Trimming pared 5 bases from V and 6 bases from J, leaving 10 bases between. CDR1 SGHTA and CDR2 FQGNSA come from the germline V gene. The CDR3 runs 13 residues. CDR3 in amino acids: CASSPQRAGELFF. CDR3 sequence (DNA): TGTGCCAGCAGCCCACAGCGGGCCGGGGAGCTGTTTTTT.

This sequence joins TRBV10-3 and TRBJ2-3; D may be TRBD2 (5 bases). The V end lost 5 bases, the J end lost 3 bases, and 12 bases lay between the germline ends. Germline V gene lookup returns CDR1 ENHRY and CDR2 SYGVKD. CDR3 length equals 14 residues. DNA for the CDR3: TGTGCCATCAGTCTAGGTGGCGGGACAGATACGCAGTATTTT. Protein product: CAISLGGGTDTQYF.

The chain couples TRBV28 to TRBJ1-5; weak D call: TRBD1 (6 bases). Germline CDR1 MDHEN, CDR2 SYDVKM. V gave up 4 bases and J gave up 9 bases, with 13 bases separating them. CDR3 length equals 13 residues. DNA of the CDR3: TGTGCCAGCAGTTGGGGGGGCATCGGGCCCCAGCATTTT. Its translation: CASSWGGIGPQHF.

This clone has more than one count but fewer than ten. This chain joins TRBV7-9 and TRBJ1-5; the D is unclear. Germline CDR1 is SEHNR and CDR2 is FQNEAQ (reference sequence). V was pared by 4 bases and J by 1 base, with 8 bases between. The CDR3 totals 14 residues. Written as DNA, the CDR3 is TGTGCCAGCAGCTCCACAGTCAGCAATCAGCCCCAGCATTTT. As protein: CASSSTVSNQPQHF. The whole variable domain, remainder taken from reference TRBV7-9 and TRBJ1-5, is DTGVSQNPRHKITKRGQNVTFRCDPISEHNRLYWYRQTLGQGPEFLTYFQNEAQLEKSRLLSDRFSAERPKGSFSTLEIQRTEQGDSAMYLCASSSTVSNQPQHFGDGTRLSIL.

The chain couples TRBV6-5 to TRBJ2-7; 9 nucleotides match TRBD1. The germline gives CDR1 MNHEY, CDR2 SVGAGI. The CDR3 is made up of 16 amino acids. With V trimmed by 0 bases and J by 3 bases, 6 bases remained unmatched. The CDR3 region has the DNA TGTGCCAGCAGTTACTCGGAGAGGACAGGGGACTACGAGCAGTACTTC. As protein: CASSYSERTGDYEQYF.

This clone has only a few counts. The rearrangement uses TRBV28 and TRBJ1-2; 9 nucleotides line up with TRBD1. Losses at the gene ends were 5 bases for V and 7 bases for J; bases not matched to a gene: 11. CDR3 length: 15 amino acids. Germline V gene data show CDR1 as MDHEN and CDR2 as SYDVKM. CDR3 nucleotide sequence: TGTGCCAGCAGTCATAGCCTACAGGGGGCCGGTGGCTACACCTTC. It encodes CASSHSLQGAGGYTF.

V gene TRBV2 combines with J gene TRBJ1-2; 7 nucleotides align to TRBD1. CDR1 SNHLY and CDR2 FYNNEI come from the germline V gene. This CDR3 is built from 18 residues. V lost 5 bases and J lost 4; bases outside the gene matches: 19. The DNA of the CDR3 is TGTGCCAGCAGTCCTATTGGCCGGGGGACAGCAACCTTCTATGGCTACACCTTC. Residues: CASSPIGRGTATFYGYTF.

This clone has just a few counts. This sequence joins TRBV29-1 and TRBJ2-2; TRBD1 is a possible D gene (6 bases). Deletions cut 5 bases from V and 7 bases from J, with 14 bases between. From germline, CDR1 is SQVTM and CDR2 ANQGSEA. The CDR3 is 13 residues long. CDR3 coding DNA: TGCAGCGTTAGAACAGGGTTTAGCGGGGAGCTGTTTTTT. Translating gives CSVRTGFSGELFF.

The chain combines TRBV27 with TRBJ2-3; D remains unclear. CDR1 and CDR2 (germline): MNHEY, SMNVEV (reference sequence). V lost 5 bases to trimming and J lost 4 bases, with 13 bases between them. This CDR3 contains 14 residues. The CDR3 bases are TGTGCCAGCAGTCAACCTCCTAGGCCAGATACGCAGTATTTT. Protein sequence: CASSQPPRPDTQYF.

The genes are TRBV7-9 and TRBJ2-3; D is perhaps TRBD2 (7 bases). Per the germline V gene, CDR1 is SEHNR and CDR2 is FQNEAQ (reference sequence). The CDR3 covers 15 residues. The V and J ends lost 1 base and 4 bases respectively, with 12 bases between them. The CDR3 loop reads CASSLEGGASDTQYF. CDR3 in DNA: TGTGCCAGCAGCTTAGAAGGGGGGGCTTCAGATACGCAGTATTTT.